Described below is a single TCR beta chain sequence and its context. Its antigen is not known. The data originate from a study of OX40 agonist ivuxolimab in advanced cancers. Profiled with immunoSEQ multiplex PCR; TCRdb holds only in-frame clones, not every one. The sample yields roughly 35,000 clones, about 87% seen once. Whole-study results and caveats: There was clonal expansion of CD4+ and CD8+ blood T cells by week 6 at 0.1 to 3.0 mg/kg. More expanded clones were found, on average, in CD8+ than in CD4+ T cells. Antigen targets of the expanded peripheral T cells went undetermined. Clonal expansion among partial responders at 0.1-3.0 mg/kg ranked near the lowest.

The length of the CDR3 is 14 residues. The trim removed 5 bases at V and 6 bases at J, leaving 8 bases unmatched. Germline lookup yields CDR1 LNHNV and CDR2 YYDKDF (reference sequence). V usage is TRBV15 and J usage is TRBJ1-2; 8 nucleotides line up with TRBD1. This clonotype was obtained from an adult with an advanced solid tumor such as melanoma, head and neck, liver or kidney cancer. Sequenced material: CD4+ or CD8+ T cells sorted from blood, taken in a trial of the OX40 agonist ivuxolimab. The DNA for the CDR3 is TGTGCCACCAGCCTGGACAGGGTGGTGGATGGCTACACCTTC. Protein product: CATSLDRVVDGYTF. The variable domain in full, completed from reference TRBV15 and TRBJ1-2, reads DAMVIQNPRYQVTQFGKPVTLSCSQTLNHNVMYWYQQKSSQAPKLLFHYYDKDFNNEADTPDNFQSRRPNTSFCFLDIRSPGLGDTAMYLCATSLDRVVDGYTFGSGTRLTVV.